This TCR beta chain appears in the sequencing data of a study of early T cells in non-severe SARS-CoV-2 infection. Study overall: Bulk RNA isolated from unsorted whole blood underwent sequencing; chains were not paired. Study-wide results and caveats: Matching with VDJdb favored anti-spike CD8 responses (missing private and CD4 specificities).

The CDR3 contains 13 residues. The germline CDR1 and CDR2 sequences are SGHAT and FQDESV (reference sequence). The V gene lost 5 bases and the J gene lost 3 bases, with 10 bases spanning the gap. Attachment of unique molecular identifiers to individual cDNA molecules was performed. TCRdb reprocessed the 5' RACE reads with MiXCR, giving one entry per CDR3 protein. The sample holds about 84,000 distinct CDR3 sequences, 9.5% to 13% seen once. To note about this clonotype: Antigen unknown.

The sequenced sample consisted of whole blood. The TCR comes from an adult who was a healthcare worker with PCR-confirmed SARS-CoV-2 infection or an uninfected control (not recorded which). The chain links TRBV11-1 to TRBJ2-5; D unclear. The CDR3: CASSLWIEETQYF. CDR3 nucleotides: TGTGCCAGCAGCCTGTGGATAGAAGAGACCCAGTACTTC.